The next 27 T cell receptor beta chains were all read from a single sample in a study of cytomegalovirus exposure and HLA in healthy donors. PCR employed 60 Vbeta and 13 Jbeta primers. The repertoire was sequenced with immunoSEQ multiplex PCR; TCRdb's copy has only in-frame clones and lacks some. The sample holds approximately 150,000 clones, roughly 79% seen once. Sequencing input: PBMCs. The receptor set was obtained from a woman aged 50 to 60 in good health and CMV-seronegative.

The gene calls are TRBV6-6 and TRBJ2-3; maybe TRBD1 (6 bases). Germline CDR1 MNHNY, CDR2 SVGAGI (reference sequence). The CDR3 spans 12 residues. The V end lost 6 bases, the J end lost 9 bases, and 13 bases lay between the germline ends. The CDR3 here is CASRSQGQTQYF. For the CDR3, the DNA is TGTGCCAGCAGGTCTCAGGGGCAGACGCAGTATTTT.

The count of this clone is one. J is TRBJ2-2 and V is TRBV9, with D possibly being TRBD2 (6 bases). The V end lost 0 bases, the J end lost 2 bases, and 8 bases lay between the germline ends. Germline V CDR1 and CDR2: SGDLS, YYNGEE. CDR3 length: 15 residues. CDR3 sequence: CASSVGGTNTGELFF. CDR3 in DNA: TGTGCCAGCAGCGTAGGCGGGACCAACACCGGGGAGCTGTTTTTT.

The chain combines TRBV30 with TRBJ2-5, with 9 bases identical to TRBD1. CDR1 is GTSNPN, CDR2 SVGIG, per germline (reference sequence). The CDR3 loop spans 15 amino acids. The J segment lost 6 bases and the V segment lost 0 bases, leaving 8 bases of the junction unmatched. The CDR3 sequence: CAWSVRDRVVQTQYF. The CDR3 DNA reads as TGTGCCTGGAGTGTAAGGGACAGGGTCGTTCAGACCCAGTACTTC.

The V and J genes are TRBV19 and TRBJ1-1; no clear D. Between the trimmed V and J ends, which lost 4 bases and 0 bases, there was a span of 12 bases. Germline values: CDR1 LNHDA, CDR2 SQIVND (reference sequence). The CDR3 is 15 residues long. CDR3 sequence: CASSTGRELNTEAFF. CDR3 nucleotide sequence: TGTGCCAGTAGTACAGGACGGGAGTTGAACACTGAAGCTTTCTTT.

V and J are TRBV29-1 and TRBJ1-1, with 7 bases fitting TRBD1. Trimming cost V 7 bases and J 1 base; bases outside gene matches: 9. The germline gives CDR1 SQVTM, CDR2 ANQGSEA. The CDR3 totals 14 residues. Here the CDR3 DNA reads TGCAGCGCAAGACGGGGACAGCAGAACACTGAAGCTTTCTTT. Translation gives CSARRGQQNTEAFF.

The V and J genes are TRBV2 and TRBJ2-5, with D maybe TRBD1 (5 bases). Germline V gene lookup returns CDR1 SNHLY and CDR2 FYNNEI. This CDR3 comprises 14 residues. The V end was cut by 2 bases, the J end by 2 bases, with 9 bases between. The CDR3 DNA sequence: TGTGCCAGCAGTGAAAGGGGCCAGCAAGAGACCCAGTACTTC. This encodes CASSERGQQETQYF.

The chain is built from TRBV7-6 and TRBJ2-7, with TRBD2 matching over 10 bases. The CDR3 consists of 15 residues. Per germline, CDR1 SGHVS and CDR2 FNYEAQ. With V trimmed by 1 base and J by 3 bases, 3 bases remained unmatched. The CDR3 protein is CASSLVGTSDYEQYF. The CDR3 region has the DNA TGTGCCAGCAGCTTAGTGGGGACTAGCGACTACGAGCAGTACTTC.

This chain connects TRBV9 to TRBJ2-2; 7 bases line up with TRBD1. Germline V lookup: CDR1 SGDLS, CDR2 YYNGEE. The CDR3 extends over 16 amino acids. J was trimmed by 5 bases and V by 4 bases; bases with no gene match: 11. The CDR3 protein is CASSTGQVLRTGELFF. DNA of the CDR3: TGTGCCAGCAGCACTGGACAGGTCCTAAGGACCGGGGAGCTGTTTTTT.

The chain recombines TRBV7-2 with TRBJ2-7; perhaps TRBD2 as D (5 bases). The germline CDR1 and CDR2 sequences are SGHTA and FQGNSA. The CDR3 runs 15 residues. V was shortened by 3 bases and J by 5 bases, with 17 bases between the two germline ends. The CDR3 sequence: CASSFSPERRNEQYF. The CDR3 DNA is TGTGCCAGCAGCTTTTCGCCAGAGCGGCGAAACGAGCAGTACTTC.

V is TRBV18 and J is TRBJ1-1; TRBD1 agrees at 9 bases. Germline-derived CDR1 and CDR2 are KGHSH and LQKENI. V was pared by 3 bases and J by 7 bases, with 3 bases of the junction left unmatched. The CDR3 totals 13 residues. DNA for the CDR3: TGTGCCAGCTCACCGACAGGGGGTATTGAAGCTTTCTTT. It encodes CASSPTGGIEAFF.

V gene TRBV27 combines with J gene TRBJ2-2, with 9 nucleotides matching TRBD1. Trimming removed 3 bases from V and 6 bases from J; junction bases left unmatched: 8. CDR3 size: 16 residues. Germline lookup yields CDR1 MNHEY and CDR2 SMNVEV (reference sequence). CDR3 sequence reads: CASSFGGQGSPGELFF. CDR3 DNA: TGTGCCAGCAGTTTCGGGGGACAGGGATCCCCCGGGGAGCTGTTTTTT.

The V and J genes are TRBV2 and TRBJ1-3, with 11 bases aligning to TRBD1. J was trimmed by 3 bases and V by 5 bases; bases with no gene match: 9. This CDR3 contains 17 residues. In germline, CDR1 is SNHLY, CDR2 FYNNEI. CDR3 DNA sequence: TGTGCCAGCAGTCTAGGACAGGGGGCAGCTTATGGAAACACCATATATTTT. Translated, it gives CASSLGQGAAYGNTIYF.

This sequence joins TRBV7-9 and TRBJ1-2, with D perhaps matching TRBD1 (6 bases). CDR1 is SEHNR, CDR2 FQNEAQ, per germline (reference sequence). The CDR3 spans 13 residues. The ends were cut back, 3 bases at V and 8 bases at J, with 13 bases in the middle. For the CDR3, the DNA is TGTGCCAGCAGCTTCGGGGGGGGACAAGGCTACACCTTC. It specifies CASSFGGGQGYTF.

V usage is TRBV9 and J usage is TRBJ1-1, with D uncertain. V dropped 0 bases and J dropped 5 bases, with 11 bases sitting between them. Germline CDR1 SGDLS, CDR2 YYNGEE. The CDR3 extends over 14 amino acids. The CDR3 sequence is CASSVAPGETEAFF. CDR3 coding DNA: TGTGCCAGCAGCGTAGCCCCGGGTGAGACTGAAGCTTTCTTT.

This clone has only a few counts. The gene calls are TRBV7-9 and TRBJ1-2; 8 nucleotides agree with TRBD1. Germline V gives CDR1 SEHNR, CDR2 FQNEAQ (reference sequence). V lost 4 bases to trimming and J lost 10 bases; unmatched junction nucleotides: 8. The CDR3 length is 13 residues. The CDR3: CASSYRDRRNYTF. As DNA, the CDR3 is TGTGCCAGCAGCTACCGGGACAGGCGAAACTACACCTTC.

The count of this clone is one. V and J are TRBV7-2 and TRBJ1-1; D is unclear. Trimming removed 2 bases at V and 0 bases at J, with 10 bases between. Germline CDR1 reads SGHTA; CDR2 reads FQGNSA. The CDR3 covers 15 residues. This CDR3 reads CASSLFQVMNTEAFF. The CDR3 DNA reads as TGTGCCAGCAGCTTATTTCAGGTTATGAACACTGAAGCTTTCTTT.

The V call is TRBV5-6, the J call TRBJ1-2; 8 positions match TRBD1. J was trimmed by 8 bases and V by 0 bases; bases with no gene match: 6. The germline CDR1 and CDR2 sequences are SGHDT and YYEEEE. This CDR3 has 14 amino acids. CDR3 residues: CASSLVGQGWGYTF. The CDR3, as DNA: TGTGCCAGCAGCTTGGTTGGACAGGGTTGGGGCTACACCTTC.

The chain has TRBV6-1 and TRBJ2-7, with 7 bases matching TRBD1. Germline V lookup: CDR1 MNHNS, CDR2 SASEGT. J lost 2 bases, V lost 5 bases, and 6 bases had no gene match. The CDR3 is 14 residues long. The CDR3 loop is CASSRTGVAYEQYF. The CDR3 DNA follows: TGTGCCAGCAGTCGTACAGGGGTCGCCTACGAGCAGTACTTC.

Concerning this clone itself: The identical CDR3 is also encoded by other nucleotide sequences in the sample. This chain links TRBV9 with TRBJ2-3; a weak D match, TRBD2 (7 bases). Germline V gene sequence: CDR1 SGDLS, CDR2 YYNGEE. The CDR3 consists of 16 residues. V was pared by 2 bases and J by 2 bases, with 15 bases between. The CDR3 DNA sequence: TGTGCCAGCAGCGTGGGGGGGGGCCGCTCCACAGATACGCAGTATTTT. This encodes CASSVGGGRSTDTQYF.

The CDR3 protein is CASSWVAGRDNEQFF. The DNA for the CDR3 is TGTGCCAGCAGCTGGGTTGCGGGGCGCGACAATGAGCAGTTCTTC. The chain recombines TRBV7-6 with TRBJ2-1; tentative D call: TRBD2 (6 bases). The CDR3 length is 15 residues. From germline, CDR1 is SGHVS and CDR2 FNYEAQ. V lost 4 bases, J lost 5 bases, and 15 bases lay in between.

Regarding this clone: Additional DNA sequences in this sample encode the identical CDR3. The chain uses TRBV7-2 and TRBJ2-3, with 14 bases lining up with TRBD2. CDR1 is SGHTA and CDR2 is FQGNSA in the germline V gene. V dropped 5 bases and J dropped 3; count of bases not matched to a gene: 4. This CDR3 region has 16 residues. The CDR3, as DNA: TGTGCCAGCAGCCCAGGACTAGCGGGAGGAACAGATACGCAGTATTTT. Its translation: CASSPGLAGGTDTQYF. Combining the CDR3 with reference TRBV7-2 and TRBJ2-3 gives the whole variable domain GAGVSQSPSNKVTEKGKDVELRCDPISGHTALYWYRQSLGQGLEFLIYFQGNSAPDKSGLPSDRFSAERTGGSVSTLTIQRTQQEDSAVYLCASSPGLAGGTDTQYFGPGTRLTVL.

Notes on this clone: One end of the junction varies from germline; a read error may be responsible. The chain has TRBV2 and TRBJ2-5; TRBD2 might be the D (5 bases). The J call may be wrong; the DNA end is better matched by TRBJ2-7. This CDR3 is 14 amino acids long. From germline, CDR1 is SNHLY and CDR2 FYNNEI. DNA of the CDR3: TGTGCCAGCAGGGAAGCGGTTACCTCCTACGAGCAGTACTTC. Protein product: CASREAVTSYEQYF.

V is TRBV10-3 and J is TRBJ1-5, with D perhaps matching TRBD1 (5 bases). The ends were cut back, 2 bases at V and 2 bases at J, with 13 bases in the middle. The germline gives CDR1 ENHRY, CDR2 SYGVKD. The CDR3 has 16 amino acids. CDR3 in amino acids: CAISERDSGGNQPQHF. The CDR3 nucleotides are TGTGCCATCAGTGAGAGGGACTCCGGGGGCAATCAGCCCCAGCATTTT.

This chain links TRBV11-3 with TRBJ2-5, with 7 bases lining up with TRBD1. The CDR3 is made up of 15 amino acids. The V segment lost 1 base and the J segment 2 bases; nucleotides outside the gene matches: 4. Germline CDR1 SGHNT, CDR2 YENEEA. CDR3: CASSLGGTEQETQYF. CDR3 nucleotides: TGTGCCAGCAGCTTAGGGGGGACAGAACAAGAGACCCAGTACTTC.

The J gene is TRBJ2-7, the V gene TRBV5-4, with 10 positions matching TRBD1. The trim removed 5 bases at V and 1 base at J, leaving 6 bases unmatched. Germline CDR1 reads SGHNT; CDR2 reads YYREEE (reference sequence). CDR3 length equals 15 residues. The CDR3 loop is CASRRTGGNSYEQYF. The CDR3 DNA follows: TGTGCCAGCAGGCGGACAGGGGGGAATTCCTACGAGCAGTACTTC.

CDR3 sequence (DNA): TGTGCCAGCATCTCGGCCCATACAGTTCCGAATGAGCAGTTCTTC. Translating it yields CASISAHTVPNEQFF. The rearrangement links TRBV21-1 to TRBJ2-1; the D segment call TRBD1 is taken from the table without a DNA check. TRBV21-1 is given as a pseudogene. This CDR3 region has 15 residues.

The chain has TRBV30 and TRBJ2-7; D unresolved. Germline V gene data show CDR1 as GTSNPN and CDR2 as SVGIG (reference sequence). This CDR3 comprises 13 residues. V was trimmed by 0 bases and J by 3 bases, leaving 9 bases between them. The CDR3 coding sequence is TGTGCCTGGAGTGTCCTCAGATTCTACGAGCAGTACTTC. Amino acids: CAWSVLRFYEQYF.